This T cell receptor (beta chain) was recovered during a study of spatial heterogeneity in lung cancer. Overall study: On average, each unique TCR and UMI combination appeared more than ten times in raw reads. General study results and limits: At resection, ubiquitous expanded tumor TCRs appeared in blood more than at follow-up.

One entry per CDR3 protein results from TCRdb running MiXCR on the 5' RACE reads. The repertoire holds tens of thousands of distinct CDR3 sequences, with about an eighth as singletons. This clonotype was seen at least ten times. Its antigen is as yet unknown. Time point defined: sample taken at primary tumor resection. Whole RNA, isolated from tumor, nontumor lung or frozen PBMC, was sequenced without prior sorting. V trimming: 0 bases; J trimming: 4 bases; junction bases outside the gene matches: 2. CDR3 size: 14 residues. The germline gives CDR1 SGDLS, CDR2 YYNGEE. This specimen was PBMCs, taken at surgery. The receptor was derived from a male donor with early-stage non-small cell lung cancer. The V gene is TRBV9, the J gene TRBJ1-2, with TRBD1 identical over 8 bases. CDR3 loop: CASSVGTGTYGYTF. CDR3 in DNA: TGTGCCAGCAGCGTAGGGACAGGGACCTATGGCTACACCTTC.